Reported below is one TCR beta chain. This sample is drawn from a study of Ad26.COV2.S vaccination and SARS-CoV-2 variants. The CDR3 consists of 16 residues. Germline CDR1 is LGHNA and CDR2 is YNFKEQ. Trimming removed 2 bases from V and 3 bases from J; junction bases left unmatched: 5. Indicated treatment: around 19 received Ad26.COV2.S at low or high dose, single or two shots; roughly 5 received placebo; per-sample allocation not given. The investigators took samples on day 63 after the first vaccine or placebo injection. The vaccine delivered Wuhan-strain SARS-CoV-2 spike through an Ad26 vector. Sequencing was performed with immunoSEQ multiplex PCR; in TCRdb, only in-frame clones are kept and a portion is missing. The sample has hundreds of thousands of clones, 89% seen once.

This sample comprised peripheral blood, obtained in a trial of Ad26.COV2.S vaccine versus placebo. The V call is TRBV4-2, the J call TRBJ2-5, with 11 nucleotides matching TRBD2. The TCR sequence derives from a person between 18 and 65 years old who received the Ad26.COV2.S COVID-19 vaccine or a placebo. The CDR3 is CASSQSSGGTKETQYF. The CDR3 bases are TGTGCCAGCAGCCAATCTAGCGGGGGGACAAAAGAGACCCAGTACTTC.